This T cell receptor beta chain was sequenced in a study of T cell repertoires in cytomegalovirus infection. Study-level information: In public TCR beta signatures, there were indications of both CMV infection and matching HLA type. Study results and limitations: Of the TCR beta families, the public ones yielded a cumulative frequency that identified carriers of CMV plus the relevant HLA. HLA-C-restricted CMV clonotypes gave the most frequent clonotype in two of eight donors.

V lost 7 bases and J lost 0; bases outside the gene matches: 6. The CDR3 consists of 16 residues. TCRdb used MiXCR to reprocess the reads, holding one entry per CDR3 protein. Here the sample spans about 450,000 distinct CDR3 sequences, around 32% being singletons. This clonotype was seen a handful of times. Antigen unknown. The chain has TRBV12-3 or TRBV12-4 and TRBJ2-6, with TRBD1 matching 7 bases. This receptor was identified in a human donor in good health (CMV status not recorded). Some clones in this sample may be carry-over from other donors' samples. What was sequenced was PBMCs. Here the CDR3 DNA reads TGTGCCAGCACCCCCGACAGGGACTCTGGGGCCAACGTCCTGACTTTC. This encodes CASTPDRDSGANVLTF.